This T cell receptor (beta chain) emerged from a study of shared clonotypes between healthy human individuals. The naive CD8 subset, CD45RO-negative cells positively selected for CCR7, excluded terminally differentiated effector memory CD45RA+ cells. Study-wide results and limits: Compared with clonotypes that all four donors shared, non-shared clonotypes had lower generation probabilities.

Method: immunoSEQ multiplex PCR; TCRdb's copy keeps in-frame clones and lacks some. The table shows about 580,000 clones, with 95% to 98% occurring only once. On this clone itself: The antigen is unknown.

The CDR3 sequence is 11 residues long. Germline loops: CDR1 MNHEY, CDR2 SMNVEV (reference sequence). V was trimmed by 7 bases and J by 6 bases, leaving 10 bases between them. This chain links TRBV27 with TRBJ2-7; tentatively, D is TRBD2 (5 bases). This clonotype was obtained from a man younger than 45 in good health. The sample taken for sequencing was naive CD8+ T cells sorted from blood. The CDR3 DNA reads TGTGCCAGCACCTCTGGGAGCGAGCAGTACTTC. Translated: CASTSGSEQYF.